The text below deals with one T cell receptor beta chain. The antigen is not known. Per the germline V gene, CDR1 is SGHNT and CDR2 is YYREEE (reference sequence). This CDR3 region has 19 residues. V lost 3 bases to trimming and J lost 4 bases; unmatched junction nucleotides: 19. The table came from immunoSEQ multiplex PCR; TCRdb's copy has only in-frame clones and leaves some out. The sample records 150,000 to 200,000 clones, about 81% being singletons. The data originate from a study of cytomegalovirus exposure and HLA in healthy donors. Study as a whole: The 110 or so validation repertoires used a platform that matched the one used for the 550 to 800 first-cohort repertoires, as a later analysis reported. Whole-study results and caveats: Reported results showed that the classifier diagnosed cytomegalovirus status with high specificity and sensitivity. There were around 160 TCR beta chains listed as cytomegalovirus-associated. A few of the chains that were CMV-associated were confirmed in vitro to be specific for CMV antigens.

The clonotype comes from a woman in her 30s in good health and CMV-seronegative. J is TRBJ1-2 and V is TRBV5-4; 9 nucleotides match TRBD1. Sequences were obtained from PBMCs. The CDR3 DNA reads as TGTGCCAGCAGCTCCGGGGGGGCGGGTCCCGGGACAGGGAGCTATGGCTACACCTTC. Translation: CASSSGGAGPGTGSYGYTF.